This T cell receptor beta chain was captured by sequencing in a study of OX40 agonist ivuxolimab in advanced cancers. The overall study: Checkpoint inhibitors had been given previously to under 50% of patients. Two patients with cutaneous melanoma and one with hepatocellular carcinoma, three in total, showed partial responses.

Trimming stripped 4 bases from V and 0 bases from J, with 11 bases between. The CDR3 runs 15 residues. Germline V gives CDR1 SGHRS, CDR2 YFSETQ. On this clone: Its cognate antigen is unknown. This CDR3 is also generated by other DNA sequences in the sample.

TCRdb's table, derived via immunoSEQ multiplex PCR, lists solely in-frame clones and lacks some. This sample has 95,000 to 100,000 clones, with approximately 80% found just once. Study-wide results and caveats: Individuals who were partial responders at 0.1-3.0 mg/kg had clonal expansion that ranked among the lowest. The study found that CD8+ T cells averaged more expanded clones than CD4+.

The sequencing used CD4+ or CD8+ T cells sorted from blood, collected in a trial of the OX40 agonist ivuxolimab. The sequence came from an adult with an advanced solid tumor such as melanoma, head and neck, liver or kidney cancer. V is TRBV5-1 and J is TRBJ1-5; no reliable D call. CDR3 in amino acids: CASSLDGYSNQPQHF. CDR3 in DNA: TGCGCCAGCAGCCTGGACGGCTATAGCAATCAGCCCCAGCATTTT. Full variable domain (rest looked up from reference TRBV5-1 and TRBJ1-5): KAGVTQTPRYLIKTRGQQVTLSCSPISGHRSVSWYQQTPGQGLQFLFEYFSETQRNKGNFPGRFSGRQFSNSRSEMNVSTLELGDSALYLCASSLDGYSNQPQHFGDGTRLSIL.